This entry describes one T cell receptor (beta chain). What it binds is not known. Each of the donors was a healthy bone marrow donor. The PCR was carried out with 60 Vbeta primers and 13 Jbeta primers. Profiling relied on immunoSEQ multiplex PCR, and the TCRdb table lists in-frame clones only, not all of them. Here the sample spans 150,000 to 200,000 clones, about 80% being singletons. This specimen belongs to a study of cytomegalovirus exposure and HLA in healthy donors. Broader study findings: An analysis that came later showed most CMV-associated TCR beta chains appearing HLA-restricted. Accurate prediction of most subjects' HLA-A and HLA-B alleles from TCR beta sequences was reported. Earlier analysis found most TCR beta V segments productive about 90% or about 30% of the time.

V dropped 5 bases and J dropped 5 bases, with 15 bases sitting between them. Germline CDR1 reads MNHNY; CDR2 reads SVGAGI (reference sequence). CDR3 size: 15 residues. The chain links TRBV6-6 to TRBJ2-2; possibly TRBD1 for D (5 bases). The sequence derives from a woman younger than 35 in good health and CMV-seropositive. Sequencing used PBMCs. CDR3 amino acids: CASSLGVLWTGELFF. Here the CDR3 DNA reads TGTGCCAGCAGTCTAGGGGTTTTATGGACCGGGGAGCTGTTTTTT.